This entry concerns a single T cell receptor (beta chain). This clone has more than one count but fewer than ten. Its antigen is not yet known. There are no base qualities to consult, and no much larger clone falls within one base. This record comes from a study of cytomegalovirus exposure and HLA in healthy donors (dated by TCRdb to the late 2010s). Broadly, across the study: An earlier analysis of 587 of the donors reported 276 Gb of sequence data and some 110 million unique TCR beta sequences obtained from about 179 million T cells. An early release that covered fewer than 750 HLA-typed donors contained approximately 320 gigabases of sequencing data and 75 million to 100 million unique TCR sequences. Of the 300 to 400 genotyped donors, about 80% fell in the genetic ancestry cluster associated with self-reported Caucasian donors. The study was designed to test whether signatures of past pathogen exposure could be identified by cataloging public T cell receptors. The study profiled the T cell repertoires of under 850 subjects by immunosequencing and related them to cytomegalovirus serostatus. Along with the roughly 700-subject first cohort, a separate validation cohort of over 90 different subjects was used. The study combined high-throughput TCR immunosequencing, statistical association of individual TCRs with disease status, and machine learning to predict cytomegalovirus infection status. To study patterns of TCR occurrence, a later analysis re-analyzed previously published TCR beta repertoires from several hundred donors and added high-resolution HLA genotyping. Rather than using new phenotypic data, the later analysis identified candidate immune exposures from TCR beta sequences and from how often those sequences occurred across donors. An earlier analysis of approximately 500 of the donors applied high-throughput TCR beta sequencing to assess whether each TCR beta V gene segment acted as functional or pseudogenic. Donor age, sex, ethnicity and CMV serostatus were collected together with the repertoire data. Genome-wide SNP genotypes for about 60% of the roughly 700 donors were used in a later genetic analysis, which treated that subset as a discovery cohort. All discovery cohort repertoires had been generated using a single sequencing platform. Both class I and class II loci were covered by HLA typing, at four-digit resolution. Typing coverage differed by locus: A, B, C, DRB1 and DQB1 were typed in roughly 620-640 donors, DQA1 in 522, DPA1 in 600 to 610, and DPB1 in 472. Several DR-DQ haplotypes were handled as single units for association and clustering because linkage in the cohort was strong. On average, around 240,000 unique TCR beta nucleotide sequences were sequenced per donor among 398 genotyped donors of the cohort, with roughly 18% of those sequences being non-productive.

Points the paper makes about the study in general: A later analysis found that most CMV-associated TCR beta chains appeared HLA-restricted, with HLA associations seemingly driven largely by CMV exposure. Some IMGT-functional V segments, including TRBV6-2 and TRBV6-3, could not be distinguished by the 87-base-pair reads and were therefore excluded. Because HLA typing was missing for some donors at each locus, association tests included only the typed subset. The only immune exposure information available for the cohort was CMV serostatus. A few of the identified cytomegalovirus-associated TCR beta chains were confirmed in vitro to be specific for cytomegalovirus antigens. Across donors, most TCR sequences were observed very rarely, whereas some public TCRs were present in many individuals. In the study, around 150 TCR beta chains were listed as associated with cytomegalovirus. Linkage disequilibrium might explain the correlated functional status among segregating V segments, but an unknown experimental factor could not be ruled out. Presence/absence analyses assumed roughly uniform sequencing depth across donors, an assumption that may not hold. The authors suggested that the approach could potentially be extended to other disease states and immunological phenotypes. Compared with equally common non-associated chains, HLA-associated TCR beta chains in a later analysis were more clonally expanded and had lower generation probabilities. According to a later analysis, parvovirus B19, influenza, CMV and Epstein-Barr virus appeared linked to several top co-occurrence clusters. Broadly in line with IMGT annotations, most TCR beta V segments showed up in productive rearrangements about 87% or about 30% of the time in an earlier analysis of 450 to 600 of the donors. V-gene and J-gene trimming of TCR beta chains was associated with a missense DCLRE1C variant in a later genetic analysis, and the association was replicated in an independent cohort. A further reported finding was that TCR beta sequences accurately predicted the HLA-A and HLA-B alleles for most subjects in the first cohort. Roughly 15 rarely observed V segments, including chromosome 9 orphons, were excluded from the earlier analysis of approximately 500 of the donors because counts were too low. A cluster of highly shared sequence variants was judged likely to be a technical artifact of the sequencing pipeline. The classifier was reported to diagnose cytomegalovirus status with high specificity and sensitivity in both the original and validation cohorts. Compared with the roughly 700-donor mean, donors in an Asian-associated ancestry cluster had fewer N-insertions in productive TCRs, according to a later genetic analysis. According to a later analysis, TCR association rates differed among HLA loci, with DRB1 alleles showing the most associated TCRs and HLA-C alleles showing the fewest. In a later analysis, 16,951 TCR beta sequences were associated with specific HLA alleles at a false discovery rate of 0.05. When HLA alleles, especially DR and DQ, strongly co-occurred, TCR associations were difficult to assign to individual alleles. In this cohort, only TCR beta chains were sequenced, and detectable features were limited by the absence of alpha or paired-chain data.

The cohort comprised 710 or so healthy bone marrow donors. Cohort members were all nominally healthy when sampled, although unrecorded immune exposures were likely present. The donor was CMV seropositive and was included in the group of 289 seropositive cohort members. A peripheral blood sample was collected from each donor, and TCR beta sequencing was performed on peripheral blood mononuclear cells. Genomic DNA extraction from the blood cell samples was performed with the Qiagen DNeasy Blood Extraction Kit. Library method: the immunoSEQ multiplex PCR assay. For the multiplex PCR, a mixture combining 60 forward primers for TCR Vbeta segments and 13 reverse primers for TCR Jbeta segments was used. The CDR3 region of rearranged TCR beta genes was amplified from genomic DNA with a multiplex PCR assay. On the Illumina HiSeq System, the amplified TCR beta libraries were sequenced as 87-base-pair reads. In the source study's methods: In a later analysis, tens of millions of unique TCR beta chains were counted across the 500 to 850 repertoires, and roughly 11 million of these chains were shared by at least two donors. A nearest-neighbor algorithm error-corrected the raw reads and collapsed the reads into unique sequences, merging closely related sequences to remove PCR and sequencing errors. To assign V, D and J gene segments, CDR3 sequences were aligned to IMGT reference sequences. For a sequence to be retained, a match of at least six nucleotides to both a V gene segment and a J gene segment was required. Rearrangements were classified as productive when the CDR3 lacked stop codons and remained in frame with V and J, and all other rearrangements were classified as non-productive. Following IMGT convention, CDR3 was defined as the stretch from the second conserved V-encoded cysteine to the conserved J-encoded phenylalanine. The earlier analysis of some 600 of the donors excluded sequences that lacked an unambiguous match to a single V gene segment. An earlier analysis of a few hundred of the donors classified V segments as functional when productive rearrangements were above 56.7% and as segregating when the standard deviation between donors was above 5%. A statistical classification framework was developed to diagnose cytomegalovirus status using the catalog of TCR beta chain sequences. V and J gene assignment, in a later analysis, came from comparing TCR nucleotide sequences with IMGT/GENE-DB human TR gene sequences. A later analysis assigned CDR3 sequences and most-parsimonious VDJ recombination scenarios with the TCRdist pipeline. In a later analysis, every TCR beta chain was defined by the combination of its CDR3 amino acid sequence and its V-gene family, and reads without a unique V-gene family were dropped. As a way to deal with suspected cross-contamination and a sequencing artifact, a later analysis dropped approximately 590 nucleotide sequences that were highly shared and had low generation probability. For each public chain, a later analysis derived a clonal expansion index from normalized ranks of inferred template counts within each repertoire. A later analysis computed generation probabilities with a VDJ recombination model fitted to out-of-frame rearrangements, and checked the results against IGoR. In a later analysis, hypergeometric tests were used to score TCR-TCR, TCR-HLA and TCR-CMV co-occurrence, with a repertoire-size bias correction applied to TCR pairs. In a later analysis, false discovery rates were estimated by permuting HLA or CMV assignments 20 times. A later analysis grouped co-occurring TCRs with DBSCAN, adding TCRdist sequence similarity when clustering within HLA-allele-positive subsets. For co-occurrence clustering, repertoires with fewer than 30,000 or more than 120,000 public chains were excluded, along with a handful of repertoires with anomalous nucleotide sharing. TCRdb took this table from immuneACCESS and kept in-frame rearrangements with V and J called. Such tables lack part of the clones; where checked against another copy, unresolved V genes explain under half of the gap, and the rest is unexplained. V and J calls plus clone size are reproduced from that table; the DNA served to infer D and trimming. For this sample the table gives more than 130,000 clones, of which roughly 75% were detected only once. The leading ten clones occupy approximately 7% of the sample.

CDR1 SGHTA and CDR2 FQGNSA were looked up in the germline V gene. The germline V end is reduced by 7 bases and the J end by 2 bases; junction bases left unmatched: 4. The CDR3 starts with the cysteine, ends with the phenylalanine, and has 13 residues. The only DNA kept is the CDR3, 39 bases in frame from the first base. The clonotype originates from a man aged 35 to 55 in good health and CMV-seropositive. Material for sequencing was PBMCs. The chain is encoded by TRBV7-2 joined to TRBJ1-2; TRBD1 matches 7 bases in the middle. The nucleotide sequence is given as TGTGCCAGCACCCCGACAGGGAACTATGGCTACACCTTC. It codes for CASTPTGNYGYTF.